This T cell receptor (beta chain) comes out of a study of blood T cells in healthy people across ages. Broader study findings: Aged donors had fewer naive CD4+ cells and lower diversity than long-lived donors. Naive T cell percentage and TCR beta diversity correlated strongly.

The CDR3 has 15 residues. Germline V gives CDR1 DFQATT, CDR2 SNEGSKA (reference sequence). Deletions cut 0 bases from V and 1 base from J, with 13 bases between. The authors ran a second PCR of roughly 7 to 11 cycles using a sample-barcoded 5' primer and a J-beta primer mix. Each cDNA molecule carried a tag from a template-switch adaptor that contained 12 random nucleotides. TCRdb independently ran MiXCR on the 5' RACE reads; one entry per CDR3 protein. The repertoire holds around 1,000,000 distinct CDR3 sequences, with about 23% as singletons. Remarks on this clonotype: Antigen specificity is unknown.

The donors, healthy Caucasians from Russia, were aged roughly 6 to 90. These data also formed part of another study, on T cells of mothers and their children.

The sequence was obtained from a girl aged 2-10 years in good health. This chain uses TRBV20-1 with TRBJ2-7; D gene uncertain. The sequenced material came from blood. In DNA, the CDR3 is TGCAGTGCTAGAGATCTTCGTAGGGTTTCCTACGAGCAGTACTTC. Amino acids: CSARDLRRVSYEQYF.